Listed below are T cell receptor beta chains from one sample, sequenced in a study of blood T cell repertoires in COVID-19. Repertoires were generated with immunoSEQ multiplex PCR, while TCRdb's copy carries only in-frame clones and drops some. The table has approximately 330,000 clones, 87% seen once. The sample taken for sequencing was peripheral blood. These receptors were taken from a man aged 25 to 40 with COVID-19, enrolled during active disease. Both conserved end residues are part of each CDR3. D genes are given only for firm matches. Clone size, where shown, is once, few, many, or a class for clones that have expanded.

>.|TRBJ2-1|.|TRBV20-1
TGCAGTGCTAGTCACCCCCCGGGCCCAGGGAATGAGCAGTTCTTC
CSASHPPGPGNEQFF
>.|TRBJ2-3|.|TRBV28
TGTGCCAGCAGTCCGCCCCCCGGGAAGAAGGGCACAGATACGCAGTATTTT
CASSPPPGKKGTDTQYF
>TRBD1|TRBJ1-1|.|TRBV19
TGTGCCACTAGGACACCGGGACAGGGGGCACACACTGAAGCTTTCTTT
CATRTPGQGAHTEAFF
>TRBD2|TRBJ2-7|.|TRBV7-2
TGTGCCAGCAGCATCTCGACTAGCGGGAGTTGGAACGAGCAGTACTTC
CASSISTSGSWNEQYF
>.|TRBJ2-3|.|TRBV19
TGTGCCAGTAGTATTCTAGGGGGAACAGAAACAGATACGCAGTATTTT
CASSILGGTETDTQYF
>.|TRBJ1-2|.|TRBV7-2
TGTGCCAGCAGCTTAGAGGGGCAGGGCGGCTACACCTTC
CASSLEGQGGYTF
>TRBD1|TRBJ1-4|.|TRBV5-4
TGTGCCAGCAGCTTGGCTCCCAGGGGGGCTAATGAAAAACTGTTTTTT
CASSLAPRGANEKLFF
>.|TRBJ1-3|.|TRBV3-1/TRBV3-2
TGTGCCAGCAGCCAAGTAGGGGTAGGAAACACCATATATTTT
CASSQVGVGNTIYF
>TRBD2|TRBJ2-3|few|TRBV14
TGTGCCAGCCTCGGGACTAGCGGGGATACGCAGTATTTT
CASLGTSGDTQYF
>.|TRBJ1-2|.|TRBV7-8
TGTGCCAGCAGCCCTCTCCGTTATGGCTACACCTTC
CASSPLRYGYTF
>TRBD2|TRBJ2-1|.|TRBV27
TGTGCCAGCAGTTTTACCGGCGGGGGATGGAATGAGCAGTTCTTC
CASSFTGGGWNEQFF
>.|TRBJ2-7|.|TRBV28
TGTGCCAGCAGTTTTGGAGGCAGGGGACCCTACGAGCAGTACTTC
CASSFGGRGPYEQYF
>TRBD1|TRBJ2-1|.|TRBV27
TGTGCCAGCAGTCCGGGACAGCGATATTACAATGAGCAGTTCTTC
CASSPGQRYYNEQFF
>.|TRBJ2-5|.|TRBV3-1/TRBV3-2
TGTGCCAGCAGCCGAAGGGGGGGGCGAGGGGAGACCCAGTACTTC
CASSRRGGRGETQYF
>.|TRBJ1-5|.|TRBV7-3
TGTGCCAGCAGCGAGTATCGAAATCAGCCCCAGCATTTT
CASSEYRNQPQHF
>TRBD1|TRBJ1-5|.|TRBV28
TGTGCCAGCAGCCCCTCCGGACAGGGGGTTCAGCCCCAGCATTTT
CASSPSGQGVQPQHF
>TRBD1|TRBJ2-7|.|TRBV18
TGTGCCAGCTCTCCAAGACGGACAGGGGGCGAATACGAGCAGTACTTC
CASSPRRTGGEYEQYF
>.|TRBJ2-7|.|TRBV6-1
TGTGCCAGCAGTGATCCCTTGGGCCCGCCCTACGAGCAGTACTTC
CASSDPLGPPYEQYF
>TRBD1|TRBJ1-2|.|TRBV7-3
TGTGCCAGCAGCCTGACTCCCGTGGGACAGGACTATGGCTACACCTTC
CASSLTPVGQDYGYTF
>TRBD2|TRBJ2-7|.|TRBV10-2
TGCGCCAGCAGCCTACTAGCGGGAGCCTACGAGCAGTACTTC
CASSLLAGAYEQYF
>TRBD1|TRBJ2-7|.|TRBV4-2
TGTGCCAGCAGCCAAGATATGGACAGGGCCTACGAGCAGTACTTC
CASSQDMDRAYEQYF
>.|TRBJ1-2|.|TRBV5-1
TGCGCCAGCACCCGGGGGGGCGCCTATGGCTACACCTTC
CASTRGGAYGYTF
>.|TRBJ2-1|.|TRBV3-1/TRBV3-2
TGTGCCAGCAGCCAAGATGAAGGGTTTAGCGTCGGGAGTCCGAAGCAGTTCTTC
CASSQDEGFSVGSPKQFF
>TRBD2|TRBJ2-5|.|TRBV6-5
TGTGCCAGCAGTTACGGACTAGCGGGGCGGACCCAGTACTTC
CASSYGLAGRTQYF
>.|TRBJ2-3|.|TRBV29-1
TGCAGCGTTGAAGCCGGTACAGATACGCAGTATTTT
CSVEAGTDTQYF
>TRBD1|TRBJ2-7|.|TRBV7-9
TGTGCCACCCTATCGTTGGACAGGATCCTTGGGGAGCAGTACTTC
CATLSLDRILGEQYF
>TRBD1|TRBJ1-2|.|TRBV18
TGTGCCAGCTCACCTTATTCGCAGGGGGATGGAGGCTACACCTTC
CASSPYSQGDGGYTF
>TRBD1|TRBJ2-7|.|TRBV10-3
TGTGCCATCAGTGAGTTCGACAGGGGGCGCGTCGAGCAGTACTTC
CAISEFDRGRVEQYF
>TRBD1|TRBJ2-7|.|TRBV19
TGTGCCAGTAGCCGGGGACAGGGTTTTCTCCACGAGCAGTACTTC
CASSRGQGFLHEQYF
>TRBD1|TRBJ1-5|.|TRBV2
TGTGCCAGCAGCCCGGACAGGGAAGGTTGGCAGCCCCAGCATTTT
CASSPDREGWQPQHF
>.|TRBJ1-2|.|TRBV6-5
TGTGCCAGCAGTTACGAGAGCCAGGGCGACTATGGCTACACCTTC
CASSYESQGDYGYTF
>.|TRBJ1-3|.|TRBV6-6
TGTGCCAGCAGGTACGACGGGAGCTCTGGAAACACCATATATTTT
CASRYDGSSGNTIYF
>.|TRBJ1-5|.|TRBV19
TGTGCCAGTAGTATTGGAACTTCGCGGGGTCAGCCCCAGCATTTT
CASSIGTSRGQPQHF
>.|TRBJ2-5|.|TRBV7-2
TGTGCCAGCAGCTTAATTCGACTGTTCCAAGAGACCCAGTACTTC
CASSLIRLFQETQYF
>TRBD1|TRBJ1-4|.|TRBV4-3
TGCGCCAGCAGCCCGGGACAGGGCGGAGAAAAACTGTTTTTT
CASSPGQGGEKLFF
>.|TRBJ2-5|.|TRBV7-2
TGTGCCAGCAGCTTAGAAGGGGGAACCCAAGAGACCCAGTACTTC
CASSLEGGTQETQYF
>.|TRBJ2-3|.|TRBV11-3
TGTGCCAGCAGCTACCCATATAGGGCAGCCGGACAAATCACAGATACGCAGTATTTT
CASSYPYRAAGQITDTQYF
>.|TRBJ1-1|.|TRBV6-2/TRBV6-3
TGTGCCAGCAGCTGGCTGGAGGACACTGAAGCTTTCTTT
CASSWLEDTEAFF
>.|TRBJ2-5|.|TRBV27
TGTGCCAGCAGTTTAGGCCTTGAGGGGGTCGGGACCCAGTACTTC
CASSLGLEGVGTQYF
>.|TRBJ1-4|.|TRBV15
TGTGCCACCAGCAGACCCTCCGGTGAGGGGGTAAAACTGTTTTTT
CATSRPSGEGVKLFF
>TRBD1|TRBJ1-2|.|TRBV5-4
TGTGCCAGCAGCCCGGACAGGAACTATGGCTACACCTTC
CASSPDRNYGYTF
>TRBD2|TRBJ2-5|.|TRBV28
TGTGCCAGCAGAGCGGGAGGGCCGAGGGAGACCCAGTACTTC
CASRAGGPRETQYF
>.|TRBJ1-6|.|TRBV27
TGTGCCAGCAGTTTATACACAAACTATAATTCACCCCTCCACTTT
CASSLYTNYNSPLHF
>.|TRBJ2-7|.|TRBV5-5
TGTGCCAGCAGCAAATACAGGGCCGAGCAGTACTTC
CASSKYRAEQYF
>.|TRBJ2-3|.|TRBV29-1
TGCAGCACGGGTCAGTCTAGCACAGATACGCAGTATTTT
CSTGQSSTDTQYF